This entry lists 24 T cell receptor beta chains sequenced from one sample in a study of CD8+CD57+ T cells in acquired aplastic anemia. For CDR3 and TCR beta VDJ profiling, genomic DNA was the template used. Each CDR3 protein is one row after TCRdb ran MiXCR on the reads. Of hundreds of thousands of distinct CDR3 sequences detected, more than 45% appear once; the ten largest clones hold 6.5% to 10%. The authors sequenced patients whose flow cytometry had shown CD8+CD57+ cell expansion. Sequencing was performed on sorted CD4+, CD8+, or CD8+CD57+ T cells (not recorded which) from PBMCs. These receptors all stem from a human donor with aplastic anemia.

This clonotype was detected ten times or more. The chain carries TRBV7-9 and TRBJ1-1; D uncertain. The V gene lost 5 bases and the J gene lost 0 bases, with 4 bases spanning the gap. This CDR3 has 12 residues. Germline V gives CDR1 SEHNR, CDR2 FQNEAQ (reference sequence). CDR3 residues: CASSIMNTEAFF. The CDR3 DNA reads TGTGCCAGCAGCATCATGAACACTGAAGCTTTCTTT.

Worth noting for this clonotype: A much larger clone differs by one base, so this may be a read error. The rearrangement joins TRBV4-3 to TRBJ2-7; 9 bases map to TRBD1. With V trimmed by 4 bases and J by 1 base, 5 bases remained unmatched. The CDR3 contains 15 residues. Germline V gives CDR1 LGHNA, CDR2 YSLEER. The CDR3 protein is CASSPGTGKSYEQYF. The CDR3 DNA sequence: TGCGCCAGCAGCCCAGGGACAGGGAAGTCCTACGAGCAGTACTTC.

This clonotype was seen a few times. Just one base apart from a much larger clone, this may be a read error. The conserved phenylalanine or tryptophan normally closing the CDR3 is absent here, so this likely arose from a read error. V gene TRBV9 combines with J gene TRBJ2-7, with D possibly being TRBD2 (7 bases). CDR3 length equals 14 residues. V was shortened by 0 bases and J by 4 bases, with 11 bases between the two germline ends. The germline V gene encodes CDR1 SGDLS and CDR2 YYNGEE. CDR3 residues: CASSVEGGLYEQYS. The CDR3, as DNA: TGTGCCAGCAGCGTAGAGGGGGGGCTGTACGAGCAGTACTCC.

This clonotype was seen only once. A much larger clone differs from this one at a single base, so this may be a read error. The CDR3 spells CSARTLKDLNEQYF. The CDR3 nucleotides read TGCAGTGCTAGAACTCTCAAAGACCTGAACGAGCAGTACTTC. V is TRBV20-1 and J is TRBJ2-7; D not resolved. Germline CDR1 reads DFQATT; CDR2 reads SNEGSKA (reference sequence). V shed 2 bases and J shed 5 bases, with 16 bases lying between them. The CDR3 totals 14 residues.

This clonotype came up once. The V gene is TRBV5-6, the J gene TRBJ1-4; 7 bases are a match to TRBD1. CDR3 size: 14 residues. The germline V gene encodes CDR1 SGHDT and CDR2 YYEEEE. Trimming took 2 bases from V and 5 from J; bases not matched to a gene: 3. The CDR3, as DNA: TGTGCCAGCAGCTTTCTACAGGGGAATGAAAAACTGTTTTTT. Translated, it gives CASSFLQGNEKLFF.

This clonotype was counted many times. The chain has TRBV20-1 and TRBJ1-1; D is unclear. The CDR3 is 12 amino acids. Germline CDR1 DFQATT, CDR2 SNEGSKA (reference sequence). The V end lost 7 bases, the J end lost 5 bases, and 14 bases lay between the germline ends. The CDR3 bases are TGCAGTGTGAGGGCCACCGATACTGAAGCTTTCTTT. Encoded protein: CSVRATDTEAFF.

The gene calls are TRBV4-1 and TRBJ1-3; tentatively, D is TRBD1 (5 bases). This CDR3 contains 16 residues. Between the trimmed V and J ends, which lost 6 bases and 2 bases, there was a span of 17 bases. The germline gives CDR1 MGHRA, CDR2 YSYEKL. The DNA of the CDR3 is TGCGCCAGCAGGGGGACTCCAAAATCCCCTGGAAACACCATATATTTT. Protein: CASRGTPKSPGNTIYF.

This clonotype turned up a few times. This sequence joins TRBV25-1 and TRBJ2-2, with 10 bases aligning to TRBD2. V lost 7 bases and J lost 3; bases outside the gene matches: 8. The germline gives CDR1 MGHDK, CDR2 SYGVNS. The CDR3 has 16 amino acids. This chain's CDR3 is CASTPASGRYTGELFF. As DNA, the CDR3 is TGTGCCAGCACCCCGGCTAGCGGGAGATACACCGGGGAGCTGTTTTTT.

The chain combines TRBV7-9 with TRBJ1-4; 7 nucleotides match TRBD1. J lost 13 bases, V lost 5 bases, and 19 bases had no gene match. The CDR3 has 16 residues. The germline CDR1 and CDR2 sequences are SEHNR and FQNEAQ (reference sequence). The CDR3 bases are TGTGCCAGCAGCAGCGCGGACAGGCCGCTTCTTGAGCGACTGTTTTTT. Translated: CASSSADRPLLERLFF.

This clonotype was detected a few times. The chain uses TRBV2 and TRBJ2-3, with 7 bases lining up with TRBD2. Germline CDR1 reads SNHLY; CDR2 reads FYNNEI. There are 14 residues in the CDR3. The trim removed 4 bases at V and 4 bases at J, leaving 5 bases unmatched. The CDR3 DNA is TGTGCCAGCAGTGTGTCACTAGCGTCAGATACGCAGTATTTT. It yields the protein CASSVSLASDTQYF. The full variable domain, completed using reference TRBV2 and TRBJ2-3, is EPEVTQTPSHQVTQMGQEVILRCVPISNHLYFYWYRQILGQKVEFLVSFYNNEISEKSEIFDDQFSVERPDGSNFTLKIRSTKLEDSAMYFCASSVSLASDTQYFGPGTRLTVL.

With respect to this clonotype: A much more abundant neighbour one base away suggests this may be a read error. As the CDR3 is not closed by the conserved phenylalanine or tryptophan, this likely results from a read error. The rearrangement uses TRBV5-1 and TRBJ2-5; D is perhaps TRBD2 (6 bases). This CDR3 has 16 residues. Germline V gene data show CDR1 as SGHRS and CDR2 as YFSETQ. The CDR3 DNA follows: TGTGCCAGCAGCCCCCAATCACTAGCTGCTAAAGAGACCCAGTACCTC. Translating gives CASSPQSLAAKETQYL.

The rearrangement links TRBV7-9 to TRBJ1-2; D uncertain. This CDR3 region has 18 residues. Germline V gene sequence: CDR1 SEHNR, CDR2 FQNEAQ (reference sequence). Trimming took 0 bases from V and 4 from J, leaving 21 bases between them. The CDR3 here is CASSLAVPRPSVGYGYTF. CDR3 sequence (DNA): TGTGCCAGCAGCTTAGCCGTCCCAAGGCCTTCTGTGGGCTATGGCTACACCTTC. Supplemented by reference TRBV7-9 and TRBJ1-2, the full variable domain reads DTGVSQNPRHKITKRGQNVTFRCDPISEHNRLYWYRQTLGQGPEFLTYFQNEAQLEKSRLLSDRFSAERPKGSFSTLEIQRTEQGDSAMYLCASSLAVPRPSVGYGYTFGSGTRLTVV.

This clonotype was counted ten times or more. The rearrangement joins TRBV6-4 to TRBJ2-7; 7 nucleotides line up with TRBD2. CDR1 is MRHNA and CDR2 is SNTAGT in the germline V gene. This CDR3 has 16 residues. Losses at the gene ends were 6 bases for V and 2 bases for J; bases not matched to a gene: 13. The CDR3 reads CASSQKRGKTTYEQYF. In DNA form, the CDR3 reads TGTGCCAGCAGCCAGAAGCGGGGCAAAACGACCTACGAGCAGTACTTC.

The CDR3 reads CASSARPMTSVSSYEQYF. The CDR3 DNA reads as TGTGCCAGCAGTGCGCGCCCCATGACTAGCGTAAGCTCCTACGAGCAGTACTTC. The rearrangement uses TRBV6-1 and TRBJ2-7; 8 bases match TRBD2. The CDR3 extends over 18 amino acids. CDR1 is MNHNS, CDR2 SASEGT, per germline. Trimming cost V 4 bases and J 0 bases; bases outside gene matches: 14.

In this sample, this clonotype turned up once. The chain employs TRBV6-1 and TRBJ1-2; TRBD1 agrees at 10 bases. Germline CDR1 is MNHNS and CDR2 is SASEGT. The CDR3 is 13 residues long. V was clipped by 5 bases and J by 6 bases; unmatched bases: 3. The CDR3 bases are TGTGCCAGCAGTCCGACAGGGGGCAATGGCTACACCTTC. Amino acid sequence: CASSPTGGNGYTF.

This clonotype was detected many times. At one end, the junction sequence differs from germline, possibly due to a read error. J is TRBJ2-7 and V is TRBV7-7, with D perhaps matching TRBD2 (6 bases). The CDR3 has 13 residues. Germline loops: CDR1 SSHAT, CDR2 FNYEAQ (reference sequence). Here the CDR3 DNA reads TGTGCTAGCAGCTCGGGACTGTCCTACGAGCAGTACTTC. It encodes CASSSGLSYEQYF.

The chain uses TRBV7-9 and TRBJ1-3; 7 nucleotides agree with TRBD1. The J segment lost 2 bases and the V segment lost 5 bases, leaving 12 bases of the junction unmatched. The CDR3 is 17 residues long. The germline gives CDR1 SEHNR, CDR2 FQNEAQ (reference sequence). For the CDR3, the DNA is TGTGCCAGCAGCCTAAGGTATGACAGGGTCACTGGAAACACCATATATTTT. Translated: CASSLRYDRVTGNTIYF.

The chain couples TRBV19 to TRBJ1-3, with D tentatively TRBD1 (5 bases). From germline, CDR1 is LNHDA and CDR2 SQIVND (reference sequence). V lost 5 bases, J lost 7 bases, and 15 bases lay in between. The CDR3 covers 14 residues. The chain's CDR3 is CASSPSGFGNTIYF. CDR3 bases: TGTGCCAGTAGTCCGTCAGGGTTCGGGAACACCATATATTTT. Full variable domain (rest looked up from reference TRBV19 and TRBJ1-3): DGGITQSPKYLFRKEGQNVTLSCEQNLNHDAMYWYRQDPGQGLRLIYYSQIVNDFQKGDIAEGYSVSREKKESFPLTVTSAQKNPTAFYLCASSPSGFGNTIYFGEGSWLTVV.

This clonotype was seen ten or more times. This chain connects TRBV9 to TRBJ1-2; possible D gene TRBD1, 5 bases. The germline gives CDR1 SGDLS, CDR2 YYNGEE. Trimming left V 0 bases short and J 8 bases short, with 14 bases between. This CDR3 contains 14 residues. The CDR3 is CASSVALGGVGYTF. CDR3 in DNA: TGTGCCAGCAGCGTAGCCTTGGGAGGGGTAGGCTACACCTTC.

This clonotype was observed many times. This chain links TRBV7-9 with TRBJ2-7; a possible D gene is TRBD2 (5 bases). This CDR3 is built from 13 residues. CDR1 is SEHNR, CDR2 FQNEAQ, per germline (reference sequence). V lost 7 bases, J lost 2 bases, and 12 bases lay in between. CDR3 loop: CASISNSAYEQYF. In DNA form, the CDR3 reads TGTGCCAGCATAAGTAATAGCGCCTACGAGCAGTACTTC.

V is TRBV20-1 and J is TRBJ2-1; D uncertain. The better agreement between TRBJ2-7 and the DNA end casts doubt on the J call. There are 14 residues in the CDR3. CDR1 and CDR2 from the germline V gene are DFQATT and SNEGSKA (reference sequence). CDR3 coding DNA: TGCAGTGCTGGAACTTGGGCAGCCTACAATGAGCAGTACTTC. This sequence encodes CSAGTWAAYNEQYF.

This clonotype was seen more than once but under ten times. A read error may explain this, as a much larger clone is one base away. The V call is TRBV20-1, the J call TRBJ2-1; no clear D. Germline V CDR1 and CDR2: DFQATT, SNEGSKA (reference sequence). The CDR3 has 15 amino acids. This chain's CDR3 is CSAREPDLTYNEQLF. The CDR3 DNA sequence: TGCAGTGCTAGAGAGCCCGACCTCACCTACAATGAGCAGCTCTTC.

This clonotype was detected ten times or more. V usage is TRBV24-1 and J usage is TRBJ2-6; no reliable D call. Trimming removed 0 bases from V and 0 bases from J, with 5 bases in between. The CDR3 length is 16 residues. Looked up from germline, CDR1 is KGHDR and CDR2 is SFDVKD. The CDR3 DNA reads as TGTGCCACCAGTGATTTGCGCGACTCTGGGGCCAACGTCCTGACTTTC. Protein sequence: CATSDLRDSGANVLTF.

This clonotype came up many times. As DNA, the CDR3 is TGTGCCAGCATACTGACTAGCGATAGGGCAGATACGCAGTATTTT. It specifies CASILTSDRADTQYF. J is TRBJ2-3 and V is TRBV6-1; 8 bases align to TRBD2. The V and J ends lost 7 bases and 4 bases, in that order; junction bases with no gene match: 10. The CDR3 loop spans 15 amino acids. Germline V gene sequence: CDR1 MNHNS, CDR2 SASEGT.